This T cell receptor (beta chain) was found in a study of technical replicates of blood from a few donors. The data were produced by immunoSEQ multiplex PCR, yet TCRdb's version contains in-frame clones alone and is incomplete. The table has fewer than 100,000 clones, 95% to 98% seen once. Germline CDR1 and CDR2: MNHEY and SMNVEV (reference sequence). The CDR3 length is 15 residues. The junction had 2 bases not matched to a gene; V was cut back by 4 bases and J by 2 bases. The sequence came from a human donor in good health. The sample taken for sequencing was T cells isolated from PBMCs. This chain joins TRBV27 and TRBJ1-4; TRBD1 aligns across 9 bases. CDR3 loop: CASSYRGLTNEKLFF. CDR3 DNA: TGTGCCAGCAGTTACAGGGGGCTGACTAATGAAAAACTGTTTTTT.